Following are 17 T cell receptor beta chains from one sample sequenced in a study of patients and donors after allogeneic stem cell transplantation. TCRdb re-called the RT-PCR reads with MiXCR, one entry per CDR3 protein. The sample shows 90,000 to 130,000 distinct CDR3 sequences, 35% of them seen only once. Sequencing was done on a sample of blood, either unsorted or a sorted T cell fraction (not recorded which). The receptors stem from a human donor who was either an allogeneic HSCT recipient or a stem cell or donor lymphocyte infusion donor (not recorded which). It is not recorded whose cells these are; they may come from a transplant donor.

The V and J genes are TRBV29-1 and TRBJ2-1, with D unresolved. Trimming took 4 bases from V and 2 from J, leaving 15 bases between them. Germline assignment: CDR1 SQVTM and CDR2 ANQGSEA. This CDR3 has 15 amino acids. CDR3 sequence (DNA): TGCAGCGTTGTGCCCCCGAACCTGGCCTACAATGAGCAGTTCTTC. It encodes CSVVPPNLAYNEQFF.

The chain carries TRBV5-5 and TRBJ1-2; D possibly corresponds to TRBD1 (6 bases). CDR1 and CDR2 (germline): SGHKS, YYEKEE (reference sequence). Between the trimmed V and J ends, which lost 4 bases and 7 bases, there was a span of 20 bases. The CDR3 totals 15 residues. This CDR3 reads CASSTTVQGTGGYTF. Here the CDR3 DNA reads TGTGCCAGCAGCACGACAGTACAGGGAACGGGTGGCTACACCTTC.

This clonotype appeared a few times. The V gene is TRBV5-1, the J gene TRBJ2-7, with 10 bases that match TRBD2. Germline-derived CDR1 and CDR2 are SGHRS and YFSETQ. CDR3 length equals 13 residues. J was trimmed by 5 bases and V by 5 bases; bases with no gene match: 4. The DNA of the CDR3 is TGCGCCAGCAGACTAGCGGGACTCGACGAGCAGTACTTC. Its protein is CASRLAGLDEQYF.

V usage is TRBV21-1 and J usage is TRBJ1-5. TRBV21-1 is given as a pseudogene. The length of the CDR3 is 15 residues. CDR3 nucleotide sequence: TGTGCCAGCAGCCTCAGGAGGGAAAGCAATCAGCCCCAGCATTTT. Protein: CASSLRRESNQPQHF.

CDR3 DNA: TGTGCCAGCAGTCCAGGGGGCGAGGACACTGAAGCTTTCTTT. It is translated as CASSPGGEDTEAFF. The chain carries TRBV12-3 or TRBV12-4 and TRBJ1-1; 8 bases line up with TRBD1. The ends lost 5 bases at V and 3 bases at J; junction bases unmatched: 5. The CDR3 is 14 amino acids.

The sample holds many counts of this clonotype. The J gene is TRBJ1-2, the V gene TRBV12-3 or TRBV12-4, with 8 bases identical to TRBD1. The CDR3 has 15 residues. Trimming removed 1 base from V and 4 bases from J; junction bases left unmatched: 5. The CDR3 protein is CASSLGDRMSYGYTF. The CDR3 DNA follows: TGTGCCAGCAGTTTAGGGGACAGGATGAGCTATGGCTACACCTTC.

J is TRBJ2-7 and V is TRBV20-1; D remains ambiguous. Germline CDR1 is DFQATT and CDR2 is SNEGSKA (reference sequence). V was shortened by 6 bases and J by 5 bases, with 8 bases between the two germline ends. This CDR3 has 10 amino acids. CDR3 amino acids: CSAFWNEQYF. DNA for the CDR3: TGCAGTGCCTTCTGGAACGAGCAGTACTTC.

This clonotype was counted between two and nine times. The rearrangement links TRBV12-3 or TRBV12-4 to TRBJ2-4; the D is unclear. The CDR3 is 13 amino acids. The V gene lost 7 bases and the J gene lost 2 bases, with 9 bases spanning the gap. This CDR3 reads CASTFAPKNIQYF. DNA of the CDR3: TGTGCCAGCACCTTCGCACCCAAAAACATTCAGTACTTC.

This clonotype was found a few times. For the CDR3, the DNA is TGTGCCAGCAGCTTATCCGCTGGGGGACCCCTCCACTTT. Translation: CASSLSAGGPLHF. The gene calls are TRBV5-5 and TRBJ1-6; a weak D match, TRBD1 (5 bases). Between the trimmed V and J ends, which lost 2 bases and 12 bases, there was a span of 12 bases. Germline CDR1 SGHKS, CDR2 YYEKEE (reference sequence). This CDR3 has 13 residues.

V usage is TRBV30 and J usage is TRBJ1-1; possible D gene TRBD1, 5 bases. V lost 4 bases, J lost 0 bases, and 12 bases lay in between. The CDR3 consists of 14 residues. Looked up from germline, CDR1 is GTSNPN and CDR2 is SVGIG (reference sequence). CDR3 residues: CAWKLDSVNTEAFF. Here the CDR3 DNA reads TGTGCCTGGAAACTCGACAGTGTGAACACTGAAGCTTTCTTT.

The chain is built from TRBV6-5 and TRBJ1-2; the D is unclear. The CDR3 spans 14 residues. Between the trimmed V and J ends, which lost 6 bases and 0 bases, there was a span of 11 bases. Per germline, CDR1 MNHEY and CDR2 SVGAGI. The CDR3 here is CASRRVLANYGYTF. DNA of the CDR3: TGTGCCAGCAGGAGAGTCCTAGCTAACTATGGCTACACCTTC.

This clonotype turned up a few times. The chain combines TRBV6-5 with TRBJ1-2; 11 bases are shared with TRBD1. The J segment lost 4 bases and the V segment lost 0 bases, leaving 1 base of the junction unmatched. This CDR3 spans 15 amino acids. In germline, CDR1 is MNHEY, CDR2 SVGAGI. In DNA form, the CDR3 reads TGTGCCAGCAGTTACTCGGGACAGGGGGGCTATGGCTACACCTTC. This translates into CASSYSGQGGYGYTF.

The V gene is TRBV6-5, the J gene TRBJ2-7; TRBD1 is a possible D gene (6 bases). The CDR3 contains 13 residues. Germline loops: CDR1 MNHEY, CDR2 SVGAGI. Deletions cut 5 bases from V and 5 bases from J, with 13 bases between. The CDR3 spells CASSRTGLDEQYF. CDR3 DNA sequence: TGTGCCAGCAGTCGAACAGGGCTCGACGAGCAGTACTTC.

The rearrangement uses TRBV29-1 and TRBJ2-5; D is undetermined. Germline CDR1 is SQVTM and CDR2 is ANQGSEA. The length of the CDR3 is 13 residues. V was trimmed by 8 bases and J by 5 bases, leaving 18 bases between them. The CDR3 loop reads CSIAPQQLETQYF. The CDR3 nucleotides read TGCAGCATCGCTCCCCAACAACTGGAGACCCAGTACTTC.

In DNA, the CDR3 is TGTGCCAGCAGCTTAGAACAGAGAAATTCACCCCTCCACTTT. This codes for CASSLEQRNSPLHF. This chain links TRBV7-9 with TRBJ1-6; D is undetermined. V lost 1 base, J lost 7 bases, and 8 bases lay in between. Per the germline V gene, CDR1 is SEHNR and CDR2 is FQNEAQ (reference sequence). This CDR3 contains 14 residues.

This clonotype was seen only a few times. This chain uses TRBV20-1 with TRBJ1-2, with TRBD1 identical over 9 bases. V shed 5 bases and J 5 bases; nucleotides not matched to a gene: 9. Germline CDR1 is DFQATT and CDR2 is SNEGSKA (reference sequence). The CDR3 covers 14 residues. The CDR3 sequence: CSARGGTGKYGYTF. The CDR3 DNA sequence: TGCAGTGCTCGGGGGGGGACAGGGAAATATGGCTACACCTTC.

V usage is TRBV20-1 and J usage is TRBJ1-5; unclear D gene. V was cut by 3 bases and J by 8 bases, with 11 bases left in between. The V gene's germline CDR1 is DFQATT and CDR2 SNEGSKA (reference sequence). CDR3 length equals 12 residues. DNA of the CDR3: TGCAGTGCTAGTACCGGGAGGGAGCCCCAGCATTTT. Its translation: CSASTGREPQHF.